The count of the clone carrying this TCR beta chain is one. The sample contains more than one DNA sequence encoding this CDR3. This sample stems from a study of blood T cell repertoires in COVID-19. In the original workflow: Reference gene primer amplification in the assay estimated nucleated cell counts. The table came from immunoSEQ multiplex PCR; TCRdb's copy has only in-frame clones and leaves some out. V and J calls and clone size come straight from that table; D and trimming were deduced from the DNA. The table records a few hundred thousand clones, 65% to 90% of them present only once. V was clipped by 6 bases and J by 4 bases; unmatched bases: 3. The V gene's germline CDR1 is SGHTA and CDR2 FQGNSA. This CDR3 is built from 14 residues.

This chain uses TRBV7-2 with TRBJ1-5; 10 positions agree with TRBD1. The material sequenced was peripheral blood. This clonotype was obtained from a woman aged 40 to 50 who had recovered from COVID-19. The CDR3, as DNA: TGTGCCAGCAGTTTGGGACAGGGGAATCAGCCCCAGCATTTT. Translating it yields CASSLGQGNQPQHF.